This entry is about one TCR beta chain. The clone's antigen remains unknown. No much larger clonotype is one base removed from it; base qualities were not supplied. Collaborating institutions collected whole blood in K2EDTA tubes following their own protocols. For TCRbeta analysis, collaborators shipped samples in one of three forms: frozen whole blood, isolated PBMCs, or DNA extracted from either of those sample types. The source of the sample is a study of blood T cell repertoires in COVID-19 (dated by TCRdb to the early 2020s). For context, the study as a whole: Samples covering the acute and convalescent phases of COVID-19 were provided by collaborators in the United States, Italy and Spain. The prospective study material was composed of cDNA or gDNA derived from T cells, B-cell-depleted T cells, or PBMCs. Deeply sampled blood TCRbeta repertoires from subjects exposed to, actively infected with, or recovered from COVID-19 were included in the dataset. The repertoires were released in a freely available public database intended as a resource for research on the immune response to SARS-CoV-2. The samples were drawn from the first 160 participants of the ongoing ImmuneRACE study and from 1,254 subjects provided by 6 global collaborators. The sample metadata nearly always contained a de-identified subject ID, COVID-19 status, age in years and sex. Where available, HLA class I and class II types were obtained from metadata supplied by the sample provider rather than from assay-based typing. Study-wide conclusions, independent of this receptor: The quantity of clinical and demographic metadata differed by source and by participant and was supplied without curation.

The immunoSEQ Assay, a bias-controlled multiplex PCR, was used to amplify TCRbeta CDR3 regions from genomic DNA. Per the original workflow: The number of nucleated cells in each sample was estimated from the amplification of reference gene primers within the assay. To quantify the absolute abundance of each unique TCRbeta CDR3 rearrangement, sequence reads were collapsed and filtered. For each sample, productive Simpson clonality was calculated as the square root of Simpson's diversity index over productive rearrangements. The clones in this table, taken by TCRdb from immuneACCESS, are in-frame only. Not every clone is retained; where verified, under half of the shortfall comes from an unresolved V gene, and the cause of the rest is unknown. Clone size and V and J calls were adopted from that table, with D and trimming inferred from the DNA. The sample table shows approximately 230,000 clones, and around 80% are seen once. The ten most abundant clones make up approximately 5.3% of the sample.

Counted from cysteine to phenylalanine, this CDR3 has 16 amino acids. Left in the record is the CDR3 DNA by itself, 48 bases read in frame from the first base. Trimming takes 4 bases from V and 4 bases from J, and the germline ends sit 20 bases apart. Reading the germline V gene (reference sequence) gives CDR1 SEHNR and CDR2 FQNEAQ. Sequencing input: peripheral blood. The chain links TRBV7-9 with TRBJ2-7; the best D guess is TRBD1, with 6 bases matching. The sequence was collected from a man at least 80 years old with acute or convalescent COVID-19. The CDR3 protein is CASSSTGQSWGYEQYF. The base sequence is TGTGCCAGCAGCTCCACTGGACAGTCGTGGGGGTACGAGCAGTACTTC.